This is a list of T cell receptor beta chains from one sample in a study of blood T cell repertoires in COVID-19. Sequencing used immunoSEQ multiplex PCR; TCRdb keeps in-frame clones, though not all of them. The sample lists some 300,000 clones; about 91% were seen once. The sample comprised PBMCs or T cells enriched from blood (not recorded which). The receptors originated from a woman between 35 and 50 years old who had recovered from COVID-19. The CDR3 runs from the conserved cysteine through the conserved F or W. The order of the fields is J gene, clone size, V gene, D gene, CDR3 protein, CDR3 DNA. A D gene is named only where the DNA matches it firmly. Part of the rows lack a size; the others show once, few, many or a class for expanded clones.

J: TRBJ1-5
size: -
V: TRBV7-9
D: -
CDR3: CASSPDRPTGPQHF
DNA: TGTGCCAGCAGCCCCGACAGGCCGACGGGGCCCCAGCATTTT

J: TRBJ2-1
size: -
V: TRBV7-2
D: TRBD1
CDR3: CASTEGARNEQFF
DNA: TGTGCCAGCACCGAGGGGGCCCGAAATGAGCAGTTCTTC

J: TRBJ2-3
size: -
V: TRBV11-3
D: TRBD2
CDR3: CASSFGLAGVRDTQYF
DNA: TGTGCCAGCAGCTTCGGACTAGCGGGAGTACGAGATACGCAGTATTTT

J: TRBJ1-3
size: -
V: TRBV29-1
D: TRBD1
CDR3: CSVDGQGVNTIYF
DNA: TGCAGCGTTGACGGACAGGGTGTAAACACCATATATTTT

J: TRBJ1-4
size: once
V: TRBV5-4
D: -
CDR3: CASSLGSLSSTNEKLFF
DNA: TGTGCCAGCAGCTTGGGTTCTCTGTCTTCAACTAATGAAAAACTGTTTTTT

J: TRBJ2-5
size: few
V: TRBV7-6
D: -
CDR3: CASSLGASEETQYF
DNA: TGTGCCAGCAGCTTAGGGGCTAGCGAGGAGACCCAGTACTTC

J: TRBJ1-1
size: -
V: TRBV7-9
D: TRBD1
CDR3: CASSDRGPTEAFF
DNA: TGTGCCAGCAGCGACAGGGGACCCACTGAAGCTTTCTTT

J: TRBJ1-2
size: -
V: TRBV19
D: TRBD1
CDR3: CASTIPDRGNYGYTF
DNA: TGTGCCAGTACCATACCCGACAGGGGTAACTATGGCTACACCTTC

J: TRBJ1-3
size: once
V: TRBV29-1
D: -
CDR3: CSAWWPGAKGNTIYF
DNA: TGCAGCGCCTGGTGGCCAGGGGCGAAGGGAAACACCATATATTTT

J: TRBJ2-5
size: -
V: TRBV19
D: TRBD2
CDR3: CASSISTTSGQETQYF
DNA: TGTGCCAGTAGTATTTCAACGACTAGCGGCCAAGAGACCCAGTACTTC

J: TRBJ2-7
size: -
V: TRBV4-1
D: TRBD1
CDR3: CASSPGTDYYEQYF
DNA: TGCGCCAGCAGTCCCGGGACAGATTATTACGAGCAGTACTTC

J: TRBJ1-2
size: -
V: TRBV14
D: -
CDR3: CASSQVPEIYGYTF
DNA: TGTGCCAGCAGCCAAGTTCCGGAGATCTATGGCTACACCTTC

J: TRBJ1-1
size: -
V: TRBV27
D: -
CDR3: CASTPVGGWTEAFF
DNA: TGTGCCAGCACCCCTGTCGGGGGGTGGACTGAAGCTTTCTTT

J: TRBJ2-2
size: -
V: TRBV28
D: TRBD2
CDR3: CASLRAGSGTGELFF
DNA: TGTGCCAGCCTCCGAGCGGGATCCGGCACCGGGGAGCTGTTTTTT

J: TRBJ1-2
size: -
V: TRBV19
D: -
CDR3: CASSRGFNYGYTF
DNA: TGTGCCAGTAGTCGCGGATTTAATTATGGCTACACCTTC

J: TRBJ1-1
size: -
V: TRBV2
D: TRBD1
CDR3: CASSEGQGILGTEAFF
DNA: TGTGCCAGCAGTGAAGGACAGGGGATCCTGGGCACTGAAGCTTTCTTT

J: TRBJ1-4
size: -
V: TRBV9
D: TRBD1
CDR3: CASSASTGGNEKLFF
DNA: TGTGCCAGCAGCGCCTCGACAGGGGGCAATGAAAAACTGTTTTTT

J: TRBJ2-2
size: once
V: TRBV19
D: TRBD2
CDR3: CASSIELAGDTGELFF
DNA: TGTGCCAGTAGTATAGAGCTAGCGGGGGACACCGGGGAGCTGTTTTTT

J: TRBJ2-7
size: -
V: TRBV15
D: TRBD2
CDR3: CATSRGLATYEQYF
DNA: TGTGCCACCAGCAGGGGACTAGCTACCTACGAGCAGTACTTC

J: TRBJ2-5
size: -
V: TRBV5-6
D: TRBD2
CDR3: CASSWLLAEQETQYF
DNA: TGTGCCAGCAGCTGGTTACTAGCGGAGCAAGAGACCCAGTACTTC

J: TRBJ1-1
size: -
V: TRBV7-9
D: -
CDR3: CASSLEGQRNTEAFF
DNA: TGTGCCAGCAGCTTAGAGGGACAACGGAACACTGAAGCTTTCTTT

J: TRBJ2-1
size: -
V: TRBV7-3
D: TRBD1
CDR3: CASSFHGGTGVEQFF
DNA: TGTGCCAGCAGCTTTCACGGTGGGACAGGGGTTGAGCAGTTCTTC

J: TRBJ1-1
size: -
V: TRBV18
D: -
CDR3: CASTRGDAGTEAFF
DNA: TGTGCCAGTACCCGGGGGGACGCGGGCACTGAAGCTTTCTTT

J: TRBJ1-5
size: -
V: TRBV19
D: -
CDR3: CASSIEQGGSNQPQHF
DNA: TGTGCCAGTAGTATAGAACAGGGCGGGAGCAATCAGCCCCAGCATTTT

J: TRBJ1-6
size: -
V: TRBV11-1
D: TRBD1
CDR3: CASSLDREHSPLHF
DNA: TGTGCCAGCAGCTTGGACAGGGAGCATTCACCCCTCCACTTT

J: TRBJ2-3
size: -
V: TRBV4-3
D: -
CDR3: CASSQYTPYGSGLTDTQYF
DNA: TGCGCCAGCAGCCAATACACCCCGTATGGTAGCGGTCTCACAGATACGCAGTATTTT

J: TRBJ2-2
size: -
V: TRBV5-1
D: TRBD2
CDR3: CASSAGLAGTTGELFF
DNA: TGCGCCAGCAGCGCGGGACTAGCGGGGACCACCGGGGAGCTGTTTTTT